Listed here are 20 T cell receptor beta chains from one sample, sequenced in a study of T cells in Graves' hyperthyroidism and ophthalmopathy. RNA transcripts provided the source from which TCR beta CDR3 regions were amplified. First-round RT-PCR targeting the TCR CDR3 was performed with the HTBI primer set. TCRdb recomputed calls from the multiplex PCR reads with MiXCR, one row per CDR3 protein. Among about 330,000 distinct CDR3 sequences listed, around 13% were seen once. Source material: blood. Receptors were obtained from a middle-aged woman with Graves' ophthalmopathy.

In its sample, this clonotype was seen many times. The gene calls are TRBV14 and TRBJ2-5, with 8 bases aligning to TRBD2. The germline CDR1 and CDR2 sequences are SGHDN and FVKESK. CDR3 length: 16 residues. J was trimmed by 2 bases and V by 1 base; bases with no gene match: 6. The CDR3: CASSQVSSGGQETQYF. CDR3 DNA: TGTGCCAGCAGCCAAGTTTCTTCGGGGGGGCAAGAGACCCAGTACTTC. The whole variable domain, filled in from reference TRBV14 and TRBJ2-5, reads EAGVTQFPSHSVIEKGQTVTLRCDPISGHDNLYWYRRVMGKEIKFLLHFVKESKQDESGMPNNRFLAERTGGTYSTLKVQPAELEDSGVYFCASSQVSSGGQETQYFGPGTRLLVL.

In its sample, this clonotype was seen many times. The chain links TRBV10-3 to TRBJ1-5; D call uncertain. With 0 bases removed from V and 4 bases from J, the gap between germline ends came to 10 bases. Germline CDR1 reads ENHRY; CDR2 reads SYGVKD. The CDR3 loop spans 15 amino acids. The CDR3 sequence: CAISESGGGNQPQHF. CDR3 nucleotide sequence: TGTGCCATCAGTGAGTCCGGTGGTGGGAATCAGCCCCAGCATTTT.

This clonotype has at least ten counts. This chain connects TRBV6-1 to TRBJ2-3, with D perhaps TRBD1 or TRBD2 (5 bases each). The V end was cut by 2 bases, the J end by 4 bases, with 16 bases between. There are 16 residues in the CDR3. In germline, CDR1 is MNHNS, CDR2 SASEGT. CDR3 residues: CASSEKVGGYSDTQYF. Written as DNA, the CDR3 is TGTGCCAGCAGTGAAAAGGTTGGGGGTTACTCAGATACGCAGTATTTT.

The gene calls are TRBV3-1 and TRBJ1-4; possible D gene TRBD1, 5 bases. V dropped 0 bases and J dropped 4 bases, with 12 bases sitting between them. CDR1 is LGHDT and CDR2 is YNNKEL in the germline V gene (reference sequence). The CDR3 covers 16 residues. The CDR3 spells CASSQDRGTHNEKLFF. DNA for the CDR3: TGTGCCAGCAGCCAAGATCGGGGCACTCATAATGAAAAACTGTTTTTT. Filled out from reference TRBV3-1 and TRBJ1-4, the complete variable domain reads DTAVSQTPKYLVTQMGNDKSIKCEQNLGHDTMYWYKQDSKKFLKIMFSYNNKELIINETVPNRFSPKSPDKAHLNLHINSLELGDSAVYFCASSQDRGTHNEKLFFGSGTQLSVL.

The genes are TRBV10-2 and TRBJ2-1; 12 bases align to TRBD2. The CDR3 contains 14 residues. Losses at the gene ends were 7 bases for V and 9 bases for J; bases not matched to a gene: 7. Per germline, CDR1 WSHSY and CDR2 SAAADI. This CDR3 is CASTTSGRLTEQFF. Written as DNA, the CDR3 is TGCGCCAGCACCACTAGCGGGAGGCTTACTGAGCAGTTCTTC.

This clonotype was detected many times. The V call is TRBV7-7, the J call TRBJ2-7; 8 bases map to TRBD1. V lost 2 bases, J lost 7 bases, and 13 bases stayed unmatched. CDR1 is SSHAT, CDR2 FNYEAQ, per germline (reference sequence). The CDR3 covers 16 residues. The CDR3, as DNA: TGTGCCAGCAGCTTAAAGTTCAGTGACAGGGGTGGAGAGCAGTACTTC. Its translation is CASSLKFSDRGGEQYF.

This clonotype was seen only a few times. The V and J genes are TRBV20-1 and TRBJ1-6; 7 bases are shared with TRBD1. V was pared by 3 bases and J by 5 bases, with 7 bases of the junction left unmatched. CDR1 is DFQATT and CDR2 is SNEGSKA in the germline V gene (reference sequence). This CDR3 has 15 amino acids. CDR3 bases: TGCAGTGCTAGGACGACAGGGATTAATAATTCACCCCTCCACTTT. Residues: CSARTTGINNSPLHF.

This chain connects TRBV6-1 to TRBJ2-7; 9 bases align to TRBD1. The CDR3 has 13 residues. Germline CDR1 reads MNHNS; CDR2 reads SASEGT. The V and J ends lost 5 bases and 6 bases, in that order; junction bases with no gene match: 5. The CDR3 DNA follows: TGTGCCAGCAGTACGACAGGGGGTCGCGAGCAGTACTTC. This codes for CASSTTGGREQYF.

Many counts were recorded for this clonotype. The chain is built from TRBV2 and TRBJ2-7; a weak D match, TRBD2 (6 bases). V lost 4 bases to trimming and J lost 1 base, with 8 bases between them. CDR3 length: 13 amino acids. In germline, CDR1 is SNHLY, CDR2 FYNNEI. Written as DNA, the CDR3 is TGTGCCAGCAGTGGAGGAGGGTCCTACGAGCAGTACTTC. It specifies CASSGGGSYEQYF. Supplemented by reference TRBV2 and TRBJ2-7, the full variable domain reads EPEVTQTPSHQVTQMGQEVILRCVPISNHLYFYWYRQILGQKVEFLVSFYNNEISEKSEIFDDQFSVERPDGSNFTLKIRSTKLEDSAMYFCASSGGGSYEQYFGPGTRLTVT.

This clonotype was observed at least ten times. The V and J genes are TRBV28 and TRBJ2-1; 13 bases agree with TRBD2. Germline V gene sequence: CDR1 MDHEN, CDR2 SYDVKM. The CDR3 consists of 16 residues. V lost 7 bases and J lost 4; bases outside the gene matches: 7. The CDR3 nucleotides read TGTGCCAGCATCAATCCGGGACTAGCGGGATACAATGAGCAGTTCTTC. This translates into CASINPGLAGYNEQFF.

This clonotype came up many times. CDR3 protein: CSVGQLVTGELFF. Here the CDR3 DNA reads TGCAGCGTTGGCCAGCTCGTCACCGGGGAGCTGTTTTTT. J is TRBJ2-2 and V is TRBV29-1; D is uncertain. The CDR3 sequence is 13 residues long. The germline V gene encodes CDR1 SQVTM and CDR2 ANQGSEA. Between the trimmed V and J ends, which lost 4 bases and 4 bases, there was a span of 10 bases.

The rearrangement joins TRBV12-5 to TRBJ2-7; D is unclear. The CDR3 has 16 amino acids. The V end was cut by 3 bases, the J end by 0 bases, with 15 bases between. The germline CDR1 and CDR2 sequences are LGHNT and FRNRAP. The CDR3 spells CASGFRTDLHSYEQYF. The CDR3 DNA follows: TGTGCTAGTGGTTTCCGAACCGATCTTCACTCCTACGAGCAGTACTTC.

Many counts were recorded for this clonotype. V usage is TRBV24-1 and J usage is TRBJ1-5; 7 bases fit TRBD1. Trimming at V came to 5 bases and at J to 0 bases, leaving 3 bases not matched to a gene. From germline, CDR1 is KGHDR and CDR2 SFDVKD. The CDR3 has 15 residues. CDR3 residues: CATSGQGDSNQPQHF. The CDR3 region has the DNA TGTGCCACCAGTGGACAGGGCGATAGCAATCAGCCCCAGCATTTT.

At least ten counts were recorded for this clonotype. This chain links TRBV24-1 with TRBJ2-4; D is unclear. The CDR3 extends over 14 amino acids. Germline V gene sequence: CDR1 KGHDR, CDR2 SFDVKD. Trimming removed 3 bases at V and 7 bases at J, with 12 bases between. CDR3 sequence (DNA): TGTGCCACCAGTGATGCCCTCGTTGGTAACATTCAGTACTTC. Residues: CATSDALVGNIQYF.

This clonotype was detected a few times. The rearrangement uses TRBV13 and TRBJ2-1; 10 bases are shared with TRBD2. Germline V gives CDR1 PRHDT, CDR2 FYEKMQ (reference sequence). CDR3 length: 19 amino acids. After removal of 2 bases from V and 3 bases from J, the junction contained 13 bases not matched to a gene. CDR3 residues: CASSLRGVGSGGFYNEQFF. The CDR3 region has the DNA TGTGCCAGCAGCTTAAGGGGTGTGGGTAGCGGGGGGTTCTACAATGAGCAGTTCTTC.

This chain joins TRBV7-9 and TRBJ2-7; D is perhaps TRBD1 (6 bases). V was pared by 3 bases and J by 7 bases, with 22 bases between. CDR1 is SEHNR and CDR2 is FQNEAQ in the germline V gene (reference sequence). The CDR3 sequence is 16 residues long. The CDR3 region has the DNA TGTGCCAGCAGCTTCATTGCAGGGGCGAACACCGGGGAGCAGTACTTC. Encoded protein: CASSFIAGANTGEQYF.

The V call is TRBV7-2, the J call TRBJ2-7; 8 bases agree with TRBD2. The CDR3 consists of 15 residues. J was trimmed by 4 bases and V by 3 bases; bases with no gene match: 8. Germline values: CDR1 SGHTA, CDR2 FQGNSA. The CDR3 here is CASSLRAGDMYEQYF. CDR3 sequence (DNA): TGTGCCAGCAGCTTGAGAGCGGGAGATATGTACGAGCAGTACTTC.

V and J are TRBV20-1 and TRBJ2-5; 10 nucleotides align to TRBD2. The CDR3 length is 12 residues. The trim removed 5 bases at V and 4 bases at J, leaving 1 base unmatched. The germline V gene has CDR1 DFQATT and CDR2 SNEGSKA (reference sequence). The CDR3 coding sequence is TGCAGTGCTTGGACTAGCGGAGAGACCCAGTACTTC. Its protein product is CSAWTSGETQYF.

This clonotype was recorded many times. The chain uses TRBV11-1 and TRBJ2-1; D gene uncertain. CDR3 size: 14 residues. Germline CDR1 reads SGHAT; CDR2 reads FQDESV (reference sequence). Trimming stripped 0 bases from V and 8 bases from J, with 11 bases between. The chain's CDR3 is CASSLASLRDEQFF. For the CDR3, the DNA is TGTGCCAGCAGCTTAGCGAGTCTTAGGGATGAGCAGTTCTTC. The full variable domain, its missing parts supplied by reference TRBV11-1 and TRBJ2-1, is EAEVAQSPRYKITEKSQAVAFWCDPISGHATLYWYRQILGQGPELLVQFQDESVVDDSQLPKDRFSAERLKGVDSTLKIQPAELGDSAMYLCASSLASLRDEQFFGPGTRLTVL.

There are many counts of this clonotype. V is TRBV2 and J is TRBJ2-1, with D perhaps matching TRBD1 or TRBD2 (5 bases each). V was clipped by 1 base and J by 12 bases, with 10 bases between them. The CDR3 runs to 12 residues. The V gene's germline CDR1 is SNHLY and CDR2 FYNNEI. Written as DNA, the CDR3 is TGTGCCAGCAGTGAAGTAGGGACGGGGCAGTTCTTC. Translation gives CASSEVGTGQFF.